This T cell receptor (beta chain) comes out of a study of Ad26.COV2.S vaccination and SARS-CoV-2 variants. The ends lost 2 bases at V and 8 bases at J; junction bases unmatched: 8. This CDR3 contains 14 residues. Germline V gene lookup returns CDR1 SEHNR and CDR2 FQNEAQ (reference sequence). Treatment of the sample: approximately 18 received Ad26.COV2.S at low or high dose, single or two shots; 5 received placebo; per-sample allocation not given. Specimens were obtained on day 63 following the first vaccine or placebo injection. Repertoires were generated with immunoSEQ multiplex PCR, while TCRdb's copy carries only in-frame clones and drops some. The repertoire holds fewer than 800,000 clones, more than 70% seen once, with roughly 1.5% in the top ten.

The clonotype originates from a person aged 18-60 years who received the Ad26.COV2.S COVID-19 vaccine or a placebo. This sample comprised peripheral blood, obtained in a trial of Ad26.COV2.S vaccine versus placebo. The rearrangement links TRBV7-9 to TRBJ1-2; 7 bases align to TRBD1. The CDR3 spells CASSLRGRDAGYTF. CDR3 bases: TGTGCCAGCAGCTTAAGGGGGCGCGATGCCGGCTACACCTTC.